Detailed here is one T cell receptor beta chain. The sample is drawn from a study of blood T cell repertoires in COVID-19. Whole-study context: T cells, B-cell-depleted T cells, or PBMCs supplied cDNA or gDNA.

The CDR3 runs 17 residues. CDR1 is MGHRA and CDR2 is YSYEKL in the germline V gene. Trimming pared 0 bases from V and 8 bases from J, leaving 20 bases between. Authors' processing steps: For nucleated cells, counts were estimated from reference gene primer amplification. Some clones are missing from TCRdb's copy, which holds only in-frame ones; the method was immunoSEQ multiplex PCR. Clone size and V and J calls were adopted from that table, with D and trimming inferred from the DNA. Found here are fewer than 90,000 clones, 85% to 90% of them singletons; the top ten hold approximately 17%. Sample: peripheral blood. The V call is TRBV4-1, the J call TRBJ1-3; D perhaps matches TRBD1 (5 bases). The receptor was isolated from a man older than 75 in a cohort sampled during active COVID-19. The CDR3 nucleotides read TGCGCCAGCAGCCAAGATCCCCCGGGACTGGCCTTTCACACCATATATTTT. This encodes CASSQDPPGLAFHTIYF.